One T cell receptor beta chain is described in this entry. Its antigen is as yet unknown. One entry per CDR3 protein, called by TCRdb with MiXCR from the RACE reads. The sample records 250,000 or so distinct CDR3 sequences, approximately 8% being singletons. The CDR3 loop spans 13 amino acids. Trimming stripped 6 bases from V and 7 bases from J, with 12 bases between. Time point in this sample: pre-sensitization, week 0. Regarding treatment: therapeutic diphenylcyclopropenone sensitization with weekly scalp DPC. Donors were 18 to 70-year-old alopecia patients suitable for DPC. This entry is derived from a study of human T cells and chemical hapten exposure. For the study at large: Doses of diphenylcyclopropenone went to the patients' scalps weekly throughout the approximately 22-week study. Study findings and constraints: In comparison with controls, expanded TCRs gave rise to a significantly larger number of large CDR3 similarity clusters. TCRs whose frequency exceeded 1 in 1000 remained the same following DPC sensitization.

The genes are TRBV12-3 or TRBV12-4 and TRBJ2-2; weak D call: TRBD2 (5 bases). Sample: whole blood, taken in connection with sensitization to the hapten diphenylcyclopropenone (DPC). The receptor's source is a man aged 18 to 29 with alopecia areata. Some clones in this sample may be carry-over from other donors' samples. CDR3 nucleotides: TGTGCCAGCAGGTCGAGGGAGATCGGGGAGCTGTTTTTT. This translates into CASRSREIGELFF.